The 20 T cell receptor beta chains listed next were all sequenced from one sample in a study of human T cells and chemical hapten exposure. Time point defined: pre-sensitization, week 0. Treatment: therapeutic diphenylcyclopropenone sensitization with weekly scalp DPC. TCRdb passed the RACE reads through MiXCR, listing each CDR3 protein once. The repertoire holds approximately 77,000 distinct CDR3 sequences, with around 15% as singletons. The input for sequencing was whole blood, taken in connection with sensitization to the hapten diphenylcyclopropenone (DPC). These receptors came from a woman aged 45-65 years with alopecia areata. Some clones in this sample may be carry-over from other donors' samples.

In its sample, this clonotype was seen many times. The chain uses TRBV18 and TRBJ1-6; D ambiguous. V dropped 3 bases and J dropped 7 bases, with 10 bases sitting between them. The germline V gene encodes CDR1 KGHSH and CDR2 LQKENI. The CDR3 runs to 14 residues. The CDR3 region is CASSPGAWNSPLHF. CDR3 nucleotide sequence: TGTGCCAGCTCACCCGGTGCGTGGAATTCACCCCTCCACTTT.

This clonotype was detected only a few times. This rearrangement joins TRBV28 to TRBJ2-7; D not certain. V lost 2 bases and J 2 bases, leaving 10 bases between the germline ends. The CDR3 consists of 14 residues. Germline CDR1 is MDHEN and CDR2 is SYDVKM. CDR3 bases: TGTGCCAGCAGTTTAAGGCAGACGGCCTACGAGCAGTACTTC. Encoded protein: CASSLRQTAYEQYF.

This clonotype was seen more than once but under ten times. The CDR3 coding sequence is TGTGCCAGCAGTTACTCGATTAGGGGTGAGCAGTTCTTC. The encoded protein is CASSYSIRGEQFF. The chain recombines TRBV6-2 or TRBV6-3 with TRBJ2-1, with D perhaps TRBD1 (5 bases). The CDR3 is 13 amino acids. CDR1 is MNHEY, CDR2 SVGEGT, per germline. Trimming left V 0 bases short and J 9 bases short, with 9 bases between.

Many counts were recorded for this clonotype. The chain combines TRBV29-1 with TRBJ2-7; no definite D call. CDR3 length: 11 amino acids. Per germline, CDR1 SQVTM and CDR2 ANQGSEA. V was pared by 5 bases and J by 4 bases, with 9 bases between. CDR3 residues: CSVQVSYEQYF. CDR3 sequence (DNA): TGCAGCGTTCAAGTCTCATACGAGCAGTACTTC.

The chain employs TRBV7-6 and TRBJ2-7; 14 bases agree with TRBD2. The length of the CDR3 is 15 residues. CDR1 is SGHVS and CDR2 is FNYEAQ in the germline V gene. The V segment lost 5 bases and the J segment 6 bases; nucleotides outside the gene matches: 6. The CDR3 DNA reads as TGTGCCAGCAGCCTGGGGACTAGCGGGAGTGGCGAGCAGTACTTC. It is translated as CASSLGTSGSGEQYF. Together with reference TRBV7-6 and TRBJ2-7, the CDR3 gives the full variable domain: GAGVSQSPRYKVTKRGQDVALRCDPISGHVSLYWYRQALGQGPEFLTYFNYEAQQDKSGLPNDRFSAERPEGSISTLTIQRTEQRDSAMYRCASSLGTSGSGEQYFGPGTRLTVT.

This clonotype was seen more than once but under ten times. The genes are TRBV28 and TRBJ1-6; 8 nucleotides agree with TRBD1. The CDR3 extends over 14 amino acids. Germline V gene data show CDR1 as MDHEN and CDR2 as SYDVKM. The V segment lost 5 bases and the J segment 6 bases; nucleotides outside the gene matches: 3. The CDR3 spells CASSPGGFNSPLHF. For the CDR3, the DNA is TGTGCCAGCAGTCCAGGGGGCTTTAATTCACCCCTCCACTTT.

This clonotype was seen more than once but under ten times. The chain has TRBV28 and TRBJ1-1; D remains ambiguous. The CDR3 extends over 16 amino acids. The V end was cut by 2 bases, the J end by 0 bases, with 13 bases between. Germline CDR1 and CDR2: MDHEN and SYDVKM. The CDR3 region is CASSLPRRQMNTEAFF. The CDR3 DNA reads as TGTGCCAGCAGTTTACCTCGAAGGCAGATGAACACTGAAGCTTTCTTT. The full variable domain, in which reference TRBV28 and TRBJ1-1 provide the parts outside the CDR3, is DVKVTQSSRYLVKRTGEKVFLECVQDMDHENMFWYRQDPGLGLRLIYFSYDVKMKEKGDIPEGYSVSREKKERFSLILESASTNQTSMYLCASSLPRRQMNTEAFFGQGTRLTVV.

This clonotype appeared a few times. J is TRBJ1-4 and V is TRBV28; D uncertain. The CDR3 is 15 amino acids. Germline CDR1 and CDR2: MDHEN and SYDVKM. Trimming removed 5 bases at V and 4 bases at J, with 14 bases between. DNA for the CDR3: TGTGCCAGCAGTCTCCTCAGCAGAAATAATGAAAAACTGTTTTTT. Its protein product is CASSLLSRNNEKLFF.

This clonotype was observed many times. The chain carries TRBV7-2 and TRBJ2-2, with D unresolved. The length of the CDR3 is 13 residues. In germline, CDR1 is SGHTA, CDR2 FQGNSA. The V end was cut by 5 bases, the J end by 9 bases, with 13 bases between. Here the CDR3 DNA reads TGTGCCAGCAGCCCAACTAATCCAAGGGAGCTGTTTTTT. It codes for CASSPTNPRELFF.

In its sample, this clonotype was seen many times. The V gene is TRBV2, the J gene TRBJ2-1, with D possibly TRBD2 on 7 matching bases. CDR1 SNHLY and CDR2 FYNNEI come from the germline V gene. Trimming removed 3 bases at V and 3 bases at J, with 15 bases between. The CDR3 spans 16 residues. CDR3 protein: CASSEGAGVFYNEQFF. CDR3 nucleotide sequence: TGTGCCAGCAGTGAGGGGGCGGGAGTCTTCTACAATGAGCAGTTCTTC.

This clonotype was counted at least ten times. The rearrangement links TRBV2 to TRBJ1-1; 9 bases match TRBD1. There are 14 residues in the CDR3. V lost 8 bases, J lost 0 bases, and 4 bases stayed unmatched. Germline V gene lookup returns CDR1 SNHLY and CDR2 FYNNEI. CDR3 residues: CASEDRGMNTEAFF. CDR3 DNA: TGTGCCAGCGAGGACAGGGGTATGAACACTGAAGCTTTCTTT.

V is TRBV7-2 and J is TRBJ2-1, with TRBD2 matching over 10 bases. The CDR3 loop spans 15 amino acids. CDR1 and CDR2 (germline): SGHTA, FQGNSA. V dropped 5 bases and J dropped 6; count of bases not matched to a gene: 7. The CDR3 here is CASSPPLAGVNEQFF. DNA of the CDR3: TGTGCCAGCAGCCCGCCCCTAGCGGGAGTCAATGAGCAGTTCTTC.

The rearrangement uses TRBV29-1 and TRBJ2-3; no clear D gene. CDR1 is SQVTM, CDR2 ANQGSEA, per germline. V lost 7 bases, J lost 0 bases, and 8 bases lay in between. The CDR3 spans 12 residues. The CDR3 here is CSAQSSTDTQYF. DNA of the CDR3: TGCAGCGCACAAAGTAGCACAGATACGCAGTATTTT.

V is TRBV7-2 and J is TRBJ1-1; the D is unclear. V was trimmed by 5 bases and J by 6 bases, leaving 19 bases between them. The germline CDR1 and CDR2 sequences are SGHTA and FQGNSA. CDR3 size: 15 residues. CDR3 amino acids: CASSETFPQLPEAFF. CDR3 nucleotide sequence: TGTGCCAGCAGCGAGACATTCCCGCAACTCCCTGAAGCTTTCTTT.

This clonotype is deemed medium-sized. The J gene is TRBJ1-6, the V gene TRBV29-1; D gene uncertain. In germline, CDR1 is SQVTM, CDR2 ANQGSEA. CDR3 length equals 12 residues. V was trimmed by 4 bases and J by 6 bases, leaving 7 bases between them. As DNA, the CDR3 is TGCAGCGTTGGGGAGGGTAATTCACCCCTCCACTTT. This codes for CSVGEGNSPLHF.

The J gene is TRBJ1-4, the V gene TRBV3-1, with no clear D. The CDR3 contains 17 residues. CDR1 is LGHDT, CDR2 YNNKEL, per germline (reference sequence). V shed 4 bases and J shed 4 bases, with 19 bases lying between them. CDR3 coding DNA: TGTGCCAGCAGCCGGAGCGCGATCCGGTACCTTAATGAAAAACTGTTTTTT. Translation: CASSRSAIRYLNEKLFF.

This clonotype was seen repeatedly, ten times or more. Here the CDR3 reads CSAREAGRNTEAFF. DNA of the CDR3: TGCAGTGCTAGAGAGGCAGGGAGAAACACTGAAGCTTTCTTT. The gene calls are TRBV20-1 and TRBJ1-1; tentative D call: TRBD1 (5 bases). The CDR3 sequence is 14 residues long. Per germline, CDR1 DFQATT and CDR2 SNEGSKA (reference sequence). V lost 0 bases, J lost 2 bases, and 10 bases lay in between.

The J gene is TRBJ2-7, the V gene TRBV5-1; 16 positions agree with TRBD2. Germline CDR1 SGHRS, CDR2 YFSETQ. The CDR3 spans 20 residues. Trimming cost V 0 bases and J 3 bases; bases outside gene matches: 12. CDR3 protein: CASSLGGTSGRDTSFYEQYF. In nucleotides, the CDR3 is TGCGCCAGCAGCTTGGGAGGGACTAGCGGGAGGGATACTTCGTTCTACGAGCAGTACTTC. The entire variable domain, with the rest obtained from reference TRBV5-1 and TRBJ2-7, is as follows: KAGVTQTPRYLIKTRGQQVTLSCSPISGHRSVSWYQQTPGQGLQFLFEYFSETQRNKGNFPGRFSGRQFSNSRSEMNVSTLELGDSALYLCASSLGGTSGRDTSFYEQYFGPGTRLTVT.

This clonotype was counted ten times or more. CDR3 coding DNA: TGTGCCAGCAGGACCCGGGCCGGCGATACGCAGTATTTT. It encodes CASRTRAGDTQYF. The chain joins TRBV7-9 to TRBJ2-3; D gene uncertain. The CDR3 covers 13 residues. Looked up from germline, CDR1 is SEHNR and CDR2 is FQNEAQ (reference sequence). Trimming left V 6 bases short and J 6 bases short, with 13 bases between. Filled out from reference TRBV7-9 and TRBJ2-3, the complete variable domain reads DTGVSQNPRHKITKRGQNVTFRCDPISEHNRLYWYRQTLGQGPEFLTYFQNEAQLEKSRLLSDRFSAERPKGSFSTLEIQRTEQGDSAMYLCASRTRAGDTQYFGPGTRLTVL.

In this sample, this clonotype turned up a few times. V is TRBV12-3 or TRBV12-4 and J is TRBJ2-1, with TRBD2 matching 13 bases. The CDR3 is made up of 17 amino acids. Trimming cost V 7 bases and J 6 bases; bases outside gene matches: 12. In DNA, the CDR3 is TGTGCCAGCATTTCGATGACTAGCGGGAGGTACCGCAATGAGCAGTTCTTC. The encoded protein is CASISMTSGRYRNEQFF.